One sample yielded the 28 T cell receptor beta chains listed below, sequenced in a study of T cell responses to AZD1222 COVID-19 vaccine (dated by TCRdb to the early 2020s). Libraries were constructed by the immunoSEQ multiplex PCR assay. TCRdb retrieved this table from immuneACCESS and kept in-frame rearrangements only. Not all clones are present; in checked studies, unresolved V genes account for under half, and no reason is known for the remainder. The sample contains 100,000 to 150,000 clones, 92% of them found a single time. In total, the top ten clones hold over 0.95% of the sample. The label giving this sample's time point can be read as: baseline before first vaccination. Here the sequenced sample was peripheral blood, taken on day 0 of AZD1222 vaccination. Receptor source: an adult in good health.

The chain links TRBV29-1 to TRBJ2-1, with D perhaps matching TRBD1 or TRBD2 (5 bases each). Germline assignment: CDR1 SQVTM and CDR2 ANQGSEA. V lost 7 bases and J lost 9, with 19 bases in between. The CDR3 consists of 13 residues. The chain's CDR3 is CSAVQTPGGEQFF. CDR3 coding DNA: TGCAGCGCCGTTCAAACCCCTGGGGGTGAGCAGTTCTTC.

By share of the sample, this clone is medium-sized. The V gene is TRBV5-1, the J gene TRBJ1-5; no definite D call. Trimming pared 0 bases from V and 5 bases from J, leaving 9 bases between. In germline, CDR1 is SGHRS, CDR2 YFSETQ. The CDR3 has 14 residues. CDR3 protein: CASSLEFGYQPQHF. The CDR3 region has the DNA TGCGCCAGCAGCTTGGAGTTTGGATATCAGCCCCAGCATTTT.

V gene TRBV12-3 or TRBV12-4 combines with J gene TRBJ1-1; D might be TRBD1 (5 bases). The CDR3 extends over 13 amino acids. V lost 2 bases and J lost 7, with 11 bases in between. CDR3 sequence (DNA): TGTGCCAGCAGTTTAATGGGGGGGGATGAAGCTTTCTTT. Amino acids: CASSLMGGDEAFF.

V usage is TRBV7-9 and J usage is TRBJ2-3, with unresolved D. CDR1 SEHNR and CDR2 FQNEAQ come from the germline V gene (reference sequence). The CDR3 sequence is 15 residues long. V shed 3 bases and J shed 5 bases, with 15 bases lying between them. The CDR3 reads CASSLPTPFRDTQYF. In nucleotides, the CDR3 is TGTGCCAGCAGCTTGCCTACCCCTTTTAGAGATACGCAGTATTTT.

The chain uses TRBV20-1 and TRBJ2-5, with 7 bases fitting TRBD2. The CDR3 sequence is 14 residues long. V was pared by 4 bases and J by 5 bases, with 10 bases of the junction left unmatched. Germline CDR1 DFQATT, CDR2 SNEGSKA (reference sequence). Here the CDR3 reads CSANDGGGVETQYF. The CDR3 DNA reads as TGCAGTGCTAATGACGGGGGAGGGGTGGAGACCCAGTACTTC.

The chain links TRBV5-1 to TRBJ2-7, with TRBD2 matching over 9 bases. Trimming cost V 1 base and J 6 bases; bases outside gene matches: 8. This CDR3 is built from 15 residues. Germline V gene lookup returns CDR1 SGHRS and CDR2 YFSETQ. The CDR3 region has the DNA TGCGCCAGCAGCTTGAAGGCTAGCGGGACGAGCGAGCAGTACTTC. Protein sequence: CASSLKASGTSEQYF.

J is TRBJ2-3 and V is TRBV6-5; D is unresolved. Germline CDR1 MNHEY, CDR2 SVGAGI. This CDR3 has 14 residues. Trimming left V 5 bases short and J 1 base short, with 10 bases between. CDR3 protein: CASSKSRGTDTQYF. The CDR3 nucleotides are TGTGCCAGCAGTAAGTCTAGGGGCACAGATACGCAGTATTTT.

The chain is built from TRBV28 and TRBJ1-5, with 9 nucleotides matching TRBD1. This CDR3 contains 18 residues. Germline V gene lookup returns CDR1 MDHEN and CDR2 SYDVKM. V lost 5 bases, J lost 2 bases, and 13 bases stayed unmatched. For the CDR3, the DNA is TGTGCCAGCAGTCAAGGTGTCCCGGGACAGGGTGGCAATCAGCCCCAGCATTTT. It yields the protein CASSQGVPGQGGNQPQHF.

The rearrangement uses TRBV6-1 and TRBJ2-4; D is perhaps TRBD1 (6 bases). V shed 2 bases and J shed 1 base, with 9 bases lying between them. Germline V gene lookup returns CDR1 MNHNS and CDR2 SASEGT. The CDR3 covers 15 residues. CDR3 bases: TGTGCCAGCAGTGAACACAGGGCGGCCAAAAACATTCAGTACTTC. The encoded protein is CASSEHRAAKNIQYF.

The chain joins TRBV27 to TRBJ2-2; 10 bases are a match to TRBD2. V shed 5 bases, J shed 3 bases, and the junction held 6 bases outside the gene matches. CDR1 and CDR2 (germline): MNHEY, SMNVEV (reference sequence). The CDR3 length is 16 residues. The CDR3 nucleotides are TGTGCCAGCAGTGAAACCGGACTAGCGGACACCGGGGAGCTGTTTTTT. Translation gives CASSETGLADTGELFF.

The chain recombines TRBV3-1 (or the pseudogene TRBV3-2) with TRBJ2-7; 7 bases line up with TRBD2. The V and J ends lost 3 bases and 2 bases, in that order; junction bases with no gene match: 4. This CDR3 is 14 amino acids long. Germline V gene sequence: CDR1 LGHDT, CDR2 YNNKEL (reference sequence). The CDR3 spells CASSHGTITYEQYF. The CDR3, as DNA: TGTGCCAGCAGCCATGGGACTATAACCTACGAGCAGTACTTC.

The chain couples TRBV25-1 to TRBJ1-2; D is perhaps TRBD1 (5 bases). Germline CDR1 MGHDK, CDR2 SYGVNS. V lost 2 bases to trimming and J lost 4 bases, with 11 bases between them. The CDR3 has 14 amino acids. This chain's CDR3 is CASSELGRSYGYTF. In DNA form, the CDR3 reads TGTGCCAGCAGTGAACTGGGACGGAGCTATGGCTACACCTTC.

The chain links TRBV3-1 (or the pseudogene TRBV3-2) to TRBJ2-7; D unresolved. Trimming pared 0 bases from V and 2 bases from J, leaving 8 bases between. The CDR3 spans 14 residues. Germline V gene data show CDR1 as LGHDT and CDR2 as YNNKEL (reference sequence). The CDR3 nucleotides read TGTGCCAGCAGCCAAGAGTCAGGAACCTACGAGCAGTACTTC. This sequence encodes CASSQESGTYEQYF.

The gene calls are TRBV27 and TRBJ2-2, with D tentatively TRBD1 (5 bases). The CDR3 contains 14 residues. CDR1 is MNHEY and CDR2 is SMNVEV in the germline V gene (reference sequence). The V end lost 2 bases, the J end lost 4 bases, and 8 bases lay between the germline ends. The CDR3: CASSLQGSTGELFF. The CDR3 DNA reads as TGTGCCAGCAGTTTACAGGGAAGCACCGGGGAGCTGTTTTTT.

The chain is built from TRBV3-1 (or the pseudogene TRBV3-2) and TRBJ1-5; 8 nucleotides line up with TRBD1. Germline V gives CDR1 LGHDT, CDR2 YNNKEL (reference sequence). J was trimmed by 6 bases and V by 5 bases; bases with no gene match: 6. CDR3 length equals 14 residues. Here the CDR3 reads CASSYRTGSQPQHF. In nucleotides, the CDR3 is TGTGCCAGCAGCTATAGGACAGGGAGTCAGCCCCAGCATTTT.

The rearrangement uses TRBV10-2 and TRBJ2-3, with D unresolved. V was clipped by 6 bases and J by 2 bases, with 6 bases between them. The CDR3 covers 12 residues. CDR1 is WSHSY, CDR2 SAAADI, per germline. Here the CDR3 reads CASRPATDTQYF. The CDR3 DNA is TGCGCCAGCAGGCCTGCCACAGATACGCAGTATTTT.

The chain employs TRBV5-1 and TRBJ1-1; D remains unclear. The CDR3 length is 14 residues. V lost 4 bases and J lost 1, with 11 bases in between. CDR1 is SGHRS and CDR2 is YFSETQ in the germline V gene. The CDR3 region is CASSLDAGNTEAFF. The CDR3 coding sequence is TGCGCCAGCAGCCTTGACGCGGGGAACACTGAAGCTTTCTTT.

This clone has a single count. CDR3 amino acids: CASSSTGGSGQPQHF. CDR3 nucleotide sequence: TGCGCCAGCAGCTCGACAGGGGGGTCAGGACAGCCCCAGCATTTT. The gene calls are TRBV5-1 and TRBJ1-5, with TRBD1 matching over 9 bases. The germline V gene has CDR1 SGHRS and CDR2 YFSETQ. The CDR3 spans 15 residues. The trim removed 3 bases at V and 7 bases at J, leaving 8 bases unmatched.

V is TRBV28 and J is TRBJ2-1, with a possible D match to TRBD1 (5 bases). The CDR3 covers 11 residues. The germline V and J ends were trimmed by 2 bases and 10 bases, with 6 bases remaining between them. From germline, CDR1 is MDHEN and CDR2 SYDVKM. In DNA form, the CDR3 reads TGTGCCAGCAGTTTAAACAGGGAGCAGTTCTTC. It is translated as CASSLNREQFF. The variable domain in full, with the rest retrieved from reference TRBV28 and TRBJ2-1, is DVKVTQSSRYLVKRTGEKVFLECVQDMDHENMFWYRQDPGLGLRLIYFSYDVKMKEKGDIPEGYSVSREKKERFSLILESASTNQTSMYLCASSLNREQFFGPGTRLTVL.

This sequence joins TRBV15 and TRBJ2-7, with D perhaps matching TRBD2 (6 bases). Per germline, CDR1 LNHNV and CDR2 YYDKDF (reference sequence). The V and J ends lost 0 bases and 1 base respectively, with 13 bases between them. The length of the CDR3 is 16 residues. The CDR3: CATSRDLGRGSYEQYF. CDR3 nucleotide sequence: TGTGCCACCAGCAGAGATTTGGGGCGGGGATCCTACGAGCAGTACTTC.

The chain couples TRBV12-3 or TRBV12-4 to TRBJ1-5; D unresolved. V was clipped by 3 bases and J by 4 bases, with 7 bases between them. The CDR3 runs to 13 residues. The DNA for the CDR3 is TGTGCCAGCAGTTTGGATAGAAATCAGCCCCAGCATTTT. Protein: CASSLDRNQPQHF.

This rearrangement joins TRBV9 to TRBJ2-1; TRBD2 agrees at 7 bases. After removal of 4 bases from V and 4 bases from J, the junction contained 8 bases not matched to a gene. In germline, CDR1 is SGDLS, CDR2 YYNGEE. This CDR3 region has 15 residues. The CDR3 protein is CASSPGEGYYNEQFF. The CDR3 nucleotides are TGTGCCAGCAGCCCCGGGGAGGGATATTACAATGAGCAGTTCTTC.

This clone was seen a handful of times. This sequence joins TRBV6-1 and TRBJ2-1; TRBD1 matches at 9 bases. CDR1 and CDR2 (germline): MNHNS, SASEGT. After removal of 1 base from V and 7 bases from J, the junction contained 20 bases not matched to a gene. CDR3 length equals 20 residues. For the CDR3, the DNA is TGTGCCAGCAGTGAAGAGGTTTTAAAGACAACAGGGGGCTCAGGGAATGAGCAGTTCTTC. This gives the protein CASSEEVLKTTGGSGNEQFF.

This clone was seen only once. The chain employs TRBV5-1 and TRBJ2-3, with 7 bases aligning to TRBD1. The V gene's germline CDR1 is SGHRS and CDR2 YFSETQ. V was clipped by 4 bases and J by 3 bases; unmatched bases: 5. This CDR3 has 14 amino acids. CDR3 sequence: CASSPRQGTDTQYF. Here the CDR3 DNA reads TGCGCCAGCAGCCCCAGACAGGGTACAGATACGCAGTATTTT.

This chain connects TRBV20-1 to TRBJ1-2; unclear D gene. The germline gives CDR1 DFQATT, CDR2 SNEGSKA (reference sequence). This CDR3 contains 11 residues. V lost 1 base and J 5 bases, leaving 5 bases between the germline ends. For the CDR3, the DNA is TGCAGTGCTAGAGTTGGTTATGGCTACACCTTC. Translated: CSARVGYGYTF.

The chain recombines TRBV6-5 with TRBJ1-2; possible D gene TRBD1, 6 bases. V lost 7 bases and J 7 bases, leaving 19 bases between the germline ends. The CDR3 runs to 14 residues. Germline CDR1 is MNHEY and CDR2 is SVGAGI. Here the CDR3 reads CASMRQATAFGYTF. The DNA for the CDR3 is TGTGCCAGCATGAGACAGGCTACTGCCTTTGGCTACACCTTC.

CDR3 DNA sequence: TGTGCCATCAGTGAAGGGGGGGGAGCTTTCTTT. This translates into CAISEGGGAFF. The chain is built from TRBV10-3 and TRBJ1-1, with D perhaps matching TRBD1 (6 bases). The germline V gene encodes CDR1 ENHRY and CDR2 SYGVKD. Trimming took off 3 bases at V and 10 bases at J, with 9 bases between the two ends. This CDR3 contains 11 residues.

This clone was detected only once. A junction end diverges from the germline sequence, so it may reflect a read error. The chain carries TRBV5-4 and TRBJ2-3; 7 positions match TRBD1. Per the germline V gene, CDR1 is SGHNT and CDR2 is YYREEE (reference sequence). The CDR3 is 13 residues long. The DNA for the CDR3 is TGTGCCAGCAGCGTAAGGGGGCCCGATATGCAGTATTTT. It encodes CASSVRGPDMQYF.